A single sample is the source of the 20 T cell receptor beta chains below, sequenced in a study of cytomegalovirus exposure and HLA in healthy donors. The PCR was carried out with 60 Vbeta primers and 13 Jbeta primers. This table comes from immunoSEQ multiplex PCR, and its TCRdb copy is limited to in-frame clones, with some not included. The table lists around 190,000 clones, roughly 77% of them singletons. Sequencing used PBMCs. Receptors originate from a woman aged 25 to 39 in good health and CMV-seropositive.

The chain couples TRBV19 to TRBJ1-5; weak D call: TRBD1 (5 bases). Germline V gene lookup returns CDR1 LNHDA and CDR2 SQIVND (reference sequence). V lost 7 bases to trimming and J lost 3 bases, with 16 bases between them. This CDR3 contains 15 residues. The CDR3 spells CASNRQNNHNQPQHF. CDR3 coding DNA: TGTGCCAGTAATAGACAGAACAATCACAATCAGCCCCAGCATTTT.

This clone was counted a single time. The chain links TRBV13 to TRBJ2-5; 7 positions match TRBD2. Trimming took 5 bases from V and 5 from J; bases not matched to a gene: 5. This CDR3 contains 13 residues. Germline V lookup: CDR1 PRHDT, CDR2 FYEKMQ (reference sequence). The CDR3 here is CASSQGLRETQYF. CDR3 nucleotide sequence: TGTGCCAGCAGCCAGGGACTACGGGAGACCCAGTACTTC.

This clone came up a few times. CDR3: CASSQDRGTYEQYF. The CDR3 bases are TGTGCCAGCAGCCAGGACAGGGGTACATACGAGCAGTACTTC. The chain joins TRBV4-2 to TRBJ2-7; 9 bases are a match to TRBD1. The CDR3 covers 14 residues. Germline V gene lookup returns CDR1 LGHNA and CDR2 YNFKEQ. With V trimmed by 3 bases and J by 4 bases, 4 bases remained unmatched.

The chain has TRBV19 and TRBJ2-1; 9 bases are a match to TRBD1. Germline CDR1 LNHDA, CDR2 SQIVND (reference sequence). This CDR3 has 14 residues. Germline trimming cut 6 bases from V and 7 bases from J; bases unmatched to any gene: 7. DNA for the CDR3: TGTGCCAGTAGATCGACAGGGGGGGGGAATGAGCAGTTCTTC. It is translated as CASRSTGGGNEQFF.

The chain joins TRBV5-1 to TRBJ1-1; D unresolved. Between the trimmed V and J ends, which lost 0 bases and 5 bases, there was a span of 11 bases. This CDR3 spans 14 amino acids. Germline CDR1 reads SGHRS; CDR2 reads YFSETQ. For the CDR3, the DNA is TGCGCCAGCAGCTTGGCCGCAGCGGAGACTGAAGCTTTCTTT. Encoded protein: CASSLAAAETEAFF.

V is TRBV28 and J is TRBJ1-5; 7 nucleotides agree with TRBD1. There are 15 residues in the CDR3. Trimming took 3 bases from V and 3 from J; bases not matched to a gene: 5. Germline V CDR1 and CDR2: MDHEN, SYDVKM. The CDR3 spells CASSFQGENNQPQHF. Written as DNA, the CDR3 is TGTGCCAGCAGTTTCCAGGGGGAAAACAATCAGCCCCAGCATTTT.

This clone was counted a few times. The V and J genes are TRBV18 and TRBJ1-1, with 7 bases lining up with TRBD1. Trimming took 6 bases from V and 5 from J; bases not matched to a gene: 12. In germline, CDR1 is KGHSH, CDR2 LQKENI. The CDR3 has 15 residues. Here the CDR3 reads CASSRGTVDGTEAFF. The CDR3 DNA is TGTGCCAGCTCTCGGGGGACAGTAGACGGAACTGAAGCTTTCTTT.

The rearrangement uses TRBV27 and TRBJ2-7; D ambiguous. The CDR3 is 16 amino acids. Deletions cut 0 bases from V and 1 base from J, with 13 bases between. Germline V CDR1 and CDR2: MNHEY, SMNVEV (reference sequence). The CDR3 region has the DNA TGTGCCAGCAGTTTATCGAGGCCGTTGACTTCCTACGAGCAGTACTTC. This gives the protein CASSLSRPLTSYEQYF.

Written as DNA, the CDR3 is TGTGCCAGCAGCCCCGGACACCCCGAGACCCAGTACTTC. This encodes CASSPGHPETQYF. The chain links TRBV11-2 to TRBJ2-5; possibly TRBD1 for D (5 bases). Trimming cost V 5 bases and J 5 bases, with 12 bases left between them. This CDR3 has 13 amino acids. Germline CDR1 SGHAT, CDR2 FQNNGV.

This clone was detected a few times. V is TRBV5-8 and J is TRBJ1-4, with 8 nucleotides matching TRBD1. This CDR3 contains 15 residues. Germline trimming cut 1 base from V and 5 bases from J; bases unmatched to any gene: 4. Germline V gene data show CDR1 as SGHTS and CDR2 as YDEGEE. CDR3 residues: CASSLTGTGNEKLFF. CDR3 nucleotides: TGTGCCAGCAGCTTGACCGGGACAGGAAATGAAAAACTGTTTTTT.

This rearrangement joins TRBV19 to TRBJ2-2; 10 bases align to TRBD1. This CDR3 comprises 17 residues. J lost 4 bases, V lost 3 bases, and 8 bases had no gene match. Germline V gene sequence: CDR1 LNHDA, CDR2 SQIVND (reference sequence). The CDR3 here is CASSIPGQGRRTGELFF. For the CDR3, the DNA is TGTGCCAGTAGTATCCCGGGACAGGGGCGGCGCACCGGGGAGCTGTTTTTT.

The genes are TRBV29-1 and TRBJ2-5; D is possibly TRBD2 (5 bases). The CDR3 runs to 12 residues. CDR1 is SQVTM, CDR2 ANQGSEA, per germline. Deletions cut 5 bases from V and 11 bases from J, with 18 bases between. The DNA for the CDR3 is TGCAGCGTTATATTCCCTAGCTGGGAGCAGTACTTC. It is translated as CSVIFPSWEQYF.

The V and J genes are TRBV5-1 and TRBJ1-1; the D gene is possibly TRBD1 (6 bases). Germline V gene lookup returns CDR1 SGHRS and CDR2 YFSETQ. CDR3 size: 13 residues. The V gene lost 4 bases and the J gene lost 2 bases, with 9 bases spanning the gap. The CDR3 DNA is TGCGCCAGCAGCGGACAGACTAACACTGAAGCTTTCTTT. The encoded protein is CASSGQTNTEAFF.

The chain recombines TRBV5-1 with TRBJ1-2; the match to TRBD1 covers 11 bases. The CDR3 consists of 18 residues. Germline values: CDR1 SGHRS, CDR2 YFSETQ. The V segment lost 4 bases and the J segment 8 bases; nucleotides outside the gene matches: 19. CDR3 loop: CASSPPGQGDPSIIGYTF. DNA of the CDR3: TGCGCCAGCAGCCCTCCGGGACAGGGGGATCCCAGTATTATCGGCTACACCTTC.

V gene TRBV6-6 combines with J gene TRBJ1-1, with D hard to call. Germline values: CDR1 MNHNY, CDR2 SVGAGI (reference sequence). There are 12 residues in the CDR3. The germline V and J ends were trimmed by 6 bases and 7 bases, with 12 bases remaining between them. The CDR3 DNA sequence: TGTGCCAGCAGAGACGACGGGGATGAAGCTTTCTTT. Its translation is CASRDDGDEAFF.

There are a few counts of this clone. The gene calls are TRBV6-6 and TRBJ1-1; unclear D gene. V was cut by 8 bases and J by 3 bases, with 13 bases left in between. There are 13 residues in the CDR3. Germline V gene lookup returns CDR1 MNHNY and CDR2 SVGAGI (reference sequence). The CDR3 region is CASALNRDTEAFF. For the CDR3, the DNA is TGTGCCAGCGCCCTGAACCGCGACACTGAAGCTTTCTTT.

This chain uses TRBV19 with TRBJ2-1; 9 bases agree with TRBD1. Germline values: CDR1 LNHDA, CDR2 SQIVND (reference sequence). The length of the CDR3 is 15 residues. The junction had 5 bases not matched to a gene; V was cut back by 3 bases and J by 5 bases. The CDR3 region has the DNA TGTGCCAGTAGTATCGGGACAGGGATAAACAATGAGCAGTTCTTC. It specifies CASSIGTGINNEQFF.

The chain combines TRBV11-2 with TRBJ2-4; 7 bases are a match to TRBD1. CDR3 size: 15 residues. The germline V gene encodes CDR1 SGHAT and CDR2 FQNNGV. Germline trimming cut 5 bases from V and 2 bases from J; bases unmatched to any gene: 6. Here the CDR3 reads CASSPQGISKNIQYF. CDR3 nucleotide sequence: TGTGCCAGCAGCCCACAGGGGATTTCCAAAAACATTCAGTACTTC.

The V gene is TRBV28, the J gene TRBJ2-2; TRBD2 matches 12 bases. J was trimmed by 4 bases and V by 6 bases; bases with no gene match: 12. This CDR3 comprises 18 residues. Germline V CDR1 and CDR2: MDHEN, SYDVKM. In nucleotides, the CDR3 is TGTGCCAGCAGGGGGACAGCGGTGGGACTAGCGGGCACCGGGGAGCTGTTTTTT. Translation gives CASRGTAVGLAGTGELFF.

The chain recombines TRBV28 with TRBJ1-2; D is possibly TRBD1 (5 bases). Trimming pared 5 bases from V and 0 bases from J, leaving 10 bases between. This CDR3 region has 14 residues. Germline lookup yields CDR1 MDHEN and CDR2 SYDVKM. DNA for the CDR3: TGTGCCAGCAGTGGGGGGGGAGCTAACTATGGCTACACCTTC. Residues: CASSGGGANYGYTF.